This TCR beta chain was identified in a study of OX40 agonist ivuxolimab in advanced cancers. Using immunoSEQ multiplex PCR, the repertoire was profiled, and TCRdb retains in-frame clones only, with some absent. This repertoire shows 40,000 to 50,000 clones, under 90% found once; its top ten account for over 9.5%. CDR1 and CDR2 (germline): MNHNS, SASEGT. V lost 4 bases to trimming and J lost 6 bases, with 13 bases between them. The CDR3 length is 13 residues. The chain carries TRBV6-1 and TRBJ2-7, with D tentatively TRBD2 (5 bases). The clonotype originates from an adult with an advanced solid tumor such as melanoma, head and neck, liver or kidney cancer. The sequences come from CD4+ or CD8+ T cells sorted from blood, collected in a trial of the OX40 agonist ivuxolimab. The CDR3 DNA sequence: TGTGCCAGCAGTGGGCCTCTGCTAGCCGAGCAGTACTTC. Residues: CASSGPLLAEQYF.